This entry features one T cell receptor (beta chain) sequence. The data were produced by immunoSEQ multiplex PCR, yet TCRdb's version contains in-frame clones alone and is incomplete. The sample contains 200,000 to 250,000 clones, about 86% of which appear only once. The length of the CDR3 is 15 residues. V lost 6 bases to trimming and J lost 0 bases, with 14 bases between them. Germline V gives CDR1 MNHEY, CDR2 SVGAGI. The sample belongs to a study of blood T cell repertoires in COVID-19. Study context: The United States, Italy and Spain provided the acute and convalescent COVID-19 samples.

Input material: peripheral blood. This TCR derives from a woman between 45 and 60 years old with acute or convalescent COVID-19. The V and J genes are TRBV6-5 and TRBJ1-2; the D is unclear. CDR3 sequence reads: CASSGFRGSNYGYTF. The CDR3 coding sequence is TGTGCCAGCAGCGGCTTCAGAGGATCTAACTATGGCTACACCTTC.